Shown below are 3 T cell receptor beta chains from a single sample sequenced in a study of early T cells in non-severe SARS-CoV-2 infection. From the 5' RACE reads, TCRdb called clonotypes with MiXCR, one entry per CDR3 protein. The sample includes 55,000 to 75,000 distinct CDR3 sequences, 7% to 8% seen only once; the top ten take 3% to 4%. Sequences were obtained from whole blood. The receptors come from an adult who was a healthcare worker with PCR-confirmed SARS-CoV-2 infection or an uninfected control (not recorded which).

As DNA, the CDR3 is TGTGCCAGCAGTCCCAATCCCCCCAGCTCCTACGAGCAGTACTTC. Translated, it gives CASSPNPPSSYEQYF. The V and J genes are TRBV27 and TRBJ2-7; D gene ambiguous. Germline V lookup: CDR1 MNHEY, CDR2 SMNVEV (reference sequence). CDR3 size: 15 residues. Trimming removed 5 bases at V and 0 bases at J, with 14 bases between.

The V and J genes are TRBV24-1 and TRBJ2-5; the D is unclear. Germline CDR1 KGHDR, CDR2 SFDVKD. This CDR3 has 13 residues. Trimming pared 5 bases from V and 1 base from J, leaving 7 bases between. The CDR3 sequence: CATSVGSQETQYF. The CDR3, as DNA: TGTGCCACCAGTGTCGGCAGCCAAGAGACCCAGTACTTC.

This clonotype was seen at least ten times. The chain links TRBV9 to TRBJ2-3; TRBD2 might be the D (5 bases). Germline CDR1 SGDLS, CDR2 YYNGEE. The CDR3 has 17 amino acids. Deletions cut 0 bases from V and 6 bases from J, with 20 bases between. CDR3 nucleotides: TGTGCCAGCAGCGTAGACTGGACGGCAGCGGCCTCGGATACGCAGTATTTT. It encodes CASSVDWTAAASDTQYF.